This TCR beta chain was captured in a study of beta chain features in type 1 diabetes (dated by TCRdb to the late 2010s). General notes on the study: No differences in mean age, gender distribution, total cell number or subset yield were found between patients and healthy donors. Whereas all 30 or so donors provided naive and central memory subsets, regulatory and stem cell-like memory subsets were isolated from just 8 patients and roughly eight healthy donors. The study compared TCRB repertoires of sorted circulating CD4+ T cell subsets between recently diagnosed type 1 diabetes patients and matched healthy donors. Across all samples, fewer than 110,000,000 sorted cells were examined, and cell number per subset correlated strongly with RNA yield. Overall study results and their limits: The naive, central memory and regulatory TCRB repertoires appeared to resemble one another more closely among patients than among healthy donors. Patients with type 1 diabetes made fewer insertions and deleted more nucleotides at VDJ recombination sites, implying thymic rearrangement abnormalities. Because cDNA was sequenced instead of genomic DNA, activated cells with high expression could be over-represented, although the groups did not differ in activation or CD3 levels. In all four CD4+ subsets, TCRB CDR3 length was moderately but significantly shorter in type 1 diabetes patients. HLA sub-analyses involved small numbers of individuals, so any influence of HLA type on TCRB rearrangement remained unresolved. Shorter templates might have been favored by PCR, but patient and control samples were amplified and corrected together, so both groups would have been affected equally by any skew.

All of the isolated RNA was reverse transcribed with the High Capacity cDNA Reverse Transcription Kit, so expressed TCRB transcripts were sequenced. Deep immunoSEQ sequencing was performed on naive, central memory and regulatory T cell samples, with an average of about 3.6 million total reads per sample. Sorted cells were lysed in RLT buffer, and RNA was extracted using DNase-treated RNeasy Micro or Mini kits according to cell number. To prevent cross-contamination, every cell subset was processed on its own, while patient and healthy donor samples were processed together. Using the immunoSEQ multiplex PCR, TCRB sequences were amplified from cDNA into 87-bp fragments spanning the CDR3 region. Sequencing of the amplicons was done on the Illumina HiSeq platform. Per the authors' processing: PCR bias was computationally corrected using synthetic template baselines, reads within Hamming distance 2 were collapsed, and singletons that could not be merged were discarded. Reads were aligned to IMGT to assign V, D and J genes, CDR3 length, and insertions or deletions at six rearrangement sites. Within each subset, clonotype counts were normalized to sorted cell number, after which true diversity and Gini coefficients were computed with the tcR R package. Repertoire sharing was quantified using the overlap coefficient calculated on TCRB nucleotide sequences. As a proxy for the pre-selection repertoire, out-of-frame TCRB sequences from naive cells were analyzed. TCRdb stores this immuneACCESS table with in-frame sequences only. Part of the clones is absent; in the studies checked, under half of the shortfall reflects unresolved V genes, and no reason is known for the rest. V, J and clone size are taken as reported in that table, and D and trimming were inferred from the DNA itself. This sample holds over 700,000 clones; 15% to 20% were observed only once. 0.023% of the sample is held by the ten biggest clonotypes.

From each donor, a single peripheral blood sample of approximately 110 mL on average was drawn into heparinised tubes. Naive, central memory, regulatory and stem cell-like memory CD4+ T cells were sorted on a BD FACSAria II using a panel including CD45RO, CCR7, CD25, CD127, CD95 and CD27. A purity above 98% was achieved for all sorted populations. Right away, PBMCs were isolated by Lymphoprep density gradient centrifugation and were stained directly, with no culture step. So that batch effects would be minimized, each experiment stained and sorted samples in pairs, pairing one healthy donor with one patient. Comment on this clone: This receptor's antigen is unknown. The input lacks base qualities; no much larger clone sits a single base away.

The CDR3 has 14 amino acids, counting the end cysteine and phenylalanine. Here the CDR3 DNA is all that survives: 42 bases in frame from base 1. V is reduced by 1 base and J by 8 bases, leaving a spacing of 14 bases between them. Per the germline V gene, SGHDN is the CDR1 and FVKESK is the CDR2. The sequence links TRBV14 to TRBJ1-2, and perhaps TRBD1 as D gene, on 5 matching bases. The sequencing input was naive CD4+ T cells from blood. The intended sense of this specimen's cell subset or site label: true naive CD4+ T cells. The TCR was taken from a woman between 18 and 29 years old in good health. For the CDR3, the sequence is CASSQVWGLGGYTF. The sequenced DNA: TGTGCCAGCAGCCAAGTTTGGGGGTTGGGCGGCTACACCTTC.